Each of the 9 T cell receptor beta chains below was sequenced from the same sample in a study of blood T cell repertoires in COVID-19. The table came from immunoSEQ multiplex PCR; TCRdb's copy has only in-frame clones and leaves some out. This table has roughly 48,000 clones, around 83% appearing once. Sequenced: peripheral blood. Source of these receptors: a human donor in a cohort sampled during active COVID-19.

V usage is TRBV30 and J usage is TRBJ2-2; weak D call: TRBD2 (5 bases). This CDR3 region has 13 residues. V was trimmed by 2 bases and J by 7 bases, leaving 11 bases between them. Germline V lookup: CDR1 GTSNPN, CDR2 SVGIG (reference sequence). The CDR3 DNA sequence: TGTGCCTGGAGTCGGGGTTTGAACGGGGAGCTGTTTTTT. It translates to CAWSRGLNGELFF.

The rearrangement uses TRBV14 and TRBJ2-7; D is unclear. Germline lookup yields CDR1 SGHDN and CDR2 FVKESK. This CDR3 is 13 amino acids long. The V end lost 2 bases, the J end lost 6 bases, and 11 bases lay between the germline ends. This chain's CDR3 is CASSQPASGEQYF. The CDR3 nucleotides read TGTGCCAGCAGCCAACCAGCGAGTGGCGAGCAGTACTTC. The complete variable domain, with remaining parts taken from reference TRBV14 and TRBJ2-7, reads EAGVTQFPSHSVIEKGQTVTLRCDPISGHDNLYWYRRVMGKEIKFLLHFVKESKQDESGMPNNRFLAERTGGTYSTLKVQPAELEDSGVYFCASSQPASGEQYFGPGTRLTVT.

This chain connects TRBV15 to TRBJ2-7; 7 bases map to TRBD2. This CDR3 comprises 14 residues. Trimming cost V 3 bases and J 4 bases; bases outside gene matches: 6. The germline CDR1 and CDR2 sequences are LNHNV and YYDKDF (reference sequence). CDR3: CATSRGGNSYEQYF. DNA of the CDR3: TGTGCCACCAGCAGGGGAGGGAATTCTTACGAGCAGTACTTC. The entire variable domain, with the rest obtained from reference TRBV15 and TRBJ2-7, is as follows: DAMVIQNPRYQVTQFGKPVTLSCSQTLNHNVMYWYQQKSSQAPKLLFHYYDKDFNNEADTPDNFQSRRPNTSFCFLDIRSPGLGDTAMYLCATSRGGNSYEQYFGPGTRLTVT.

About this clone itself: The junction differs from germline at one of its ends, possibly a read error. V is TRBV7-2 and J is TRBJ2-3; 10 bases are a match to TRBD2. This CDR3 region has 13 residues. CDR1 is SGHTA and CDR2 is FQGNSA in the germline V gene. The CDR3 here is CASSSLGSAGGFF. CDR3 sequence (DNA): TGTGCCAGCAGCTCCCTGGGATCAGCGGGGGGGTTCTTT.

The V gene is TRBV6-4, the J gene TRBJ2-1, with 8 nucleotides matching TRBD2. From germline, CDR1 is MRHNA and CDR2 SNTAGT. This CDR3 region has 15 residues. The ends lost 4 bases at V and 6 bases at J; junction bases unmatched: 8. The CDR3 nucleotides read TGTGCCAGCAGTGCTATGTCGGGGGGGGGCAATGAGCAGTTCTTC. Protein sequence: CASSAMSGGGNEQFF.

Only one count was recorded for this clone. The chain has TRBV2 and TRBJ1-1; tentatively, D is TRBD1 (5 bases). The CDR3 spans 13 residues. From germline, CDR1 is SNHLY and CDR2 FYNNEI. The V end was cut by 2 bases, the J end by 5 bases, with 9 bases between. CDR3 sequence: CASSEKTETEAFF. The CDR3 coding sequence is TGTGCCAGCAGTGAAAAGACAGAAACTGAAGCTTTCTTT. Full variable domain (rest looked up from reference TRBV2 and TRBJ1-1): EPEVTQTPSHQVTQMGQEVILRCVPISNHLYFYWYRQILGQKVEFLVSFYNNEISEKSEIFDDQFSVERPDGSNFTLKIRSTKLEDSAMYFCASSEKTETEAFFGQGTRLTVV.

This chain links TRBV13 with TRBJ2-7, with 12 bases lining up with TRBD2. CDR1 is PRHDT and CDR2 is FYEKMQ in the germline V gene (reference sequence). The CDR3 covers 18 residues. With V trimmed by 5 bases and J by 0 bases, 11 bases remained unmatched. This CDR3 reads CASSIEGLAGQSSYEQYF. The CDR3 DNA follows: TGTGCCAGCAGCATTGAAGGACTAGCGGGGCAAAGCTCCTACGAGCAGTACTTC.

This chain uses TRBV12-2 with TRBJ1-3; the table's D call, TRBD1, was not checked against the DNA. TRBV12-2 has pseudogene status. The CDR3 consists of 11 residues. The CDR3 DNA is TGTGCGCCCAGGGGGGGAAACACCATATATTTT. As protein: CAPRGGNTIYF.

The gene calls are TRBV7-9 and TRBJ1-1, with a tentative D call TRBD1 (6 bases). Trimming shortened V by 3 bases and J by 0 bases, and 8 bases separated the two germline ends. This CDR3 spans 14 amino acids. Looked up from germline, CDR1 is SEHNR and CDR2 is FQNEAQ (reference sequence). CDR3 sequence: CASSLQGMNTEAFF. In DNA, the CDR3 is TGTGCCAGCAGCTTGCAGGGGATGAACACTGAAGCTTTCTTT.